Listed below are T cell receptor beta chains from one sample, sequenced in a study of T cells expressing NK-cell markers. TCRdb reprocessed the 5' RACE reads; each CDR3 protein has one entry and no DNA is given. The sample holds 3,000 to 3,500 distinct CDR3 sequences. Sequenced sample: blood T cells: a sorted CD56 or NKG2C T cell subset, CD4+ or CD8+ T cells, or bulk PBMC T cells (not recorded which). These receptors were taken from a woman aged 18 to 35 in good health. CDR3s include the opening cysteine and the closing phenylalanine or tryptophan. Only some rows state a clone size, as once, few, many or a class for expanded clones.

v_call: TRBV5-1; cdr3_length: 13; j_call: TRBJ2-7; clone_size: medium-sized; cdr3_aa: CASSTLIGYEQYF
v_call: TRBV20-1; cdr3_length: 13; j_call: TRBJ2-7; clone_size: NA; cdr3_aa: CSARDLGGREQYF
v_call: TRBV4-1; cdr3_length: 19; j_call: TRBJ2-1; clone_size: NA; cdr3_aa: CASSQVSTGRNRNYNEQFF
v_call: TRBV6-1; cdr3_length: 16; j_call: TRBJ1-1; clone_size: medium-sized; cdr3_aa: CASSEEQGRGNTEAFF
v_call: TRBV25-1; cdr3_length: 19; j_call: TRBJ2-7; clone_size: NA; cdr3_aa: CASSEGRTGQFPNSYEQYF
v_call: TRBV20-1; cdr3_length: 14; j_call: TRBJ2-5; clone_size: NA; cdr3_aa: CSARDGGDWETQYF
v_call: TRBV15; cdr3_length: 15; j_call: TRBJ2-2; clone_size: NA; cdr3_aa: CATSAGSSDTGELFF
v_call: TRBV5-4; cdr3_length: 13; j_call: TRBJ2-1; clone_size: NA; cdr3_aa: CASNGGNYNEQFF
v_call: TRBV6-2/TRBV6-3; cdr3_length: 14; j_call: TRBJ2-7; clone_size: NA; cdr3_aa: CASSYEVGSYEQYF
v_call: TRBV20-1; cdr3_length: 15; j_call: TRBJ2-1; clone_size: NA; cdr3_aa: CSARVLAGGYKEQFF
v_call: TRBV6-2/TRBV6-3; cdr3_length: 15; j_call: TRBJ2-1; clone_size: NA; cdr3_aa: CASSYAGTDHNEQFF
v_call: TRBV12-3/TRBV12-4; cdr3_length: 15; j_call: TRBJ2-1; clone_size: NA; cdr3_aa: CASSFRGGANNEQFF
v_call: TRBV3-1; cdr3_length: 18; j_call: TRBJ2-1; clone_size: medium-sized; cdr3_aa: CASSQEVSDRGMDNEQFF
v_call: TRBV4-2; cdr3_length: 16; j_call: TRBJ2-3; clone_size: large; cdr3_aa: CASSQDRGGATDTQYF
v_call: TRBV10-3; cdr3_length: 15; j_call: TRBJ2-2; clone_size: NA; cdr3_aa: CAVRTGEEETGELFF
v_call: TRBV2; cdr3_length: 14; j_call: TRBJ2-2; clone_size: NA; cdr3_aa: CASRGLADTGELFF
v_call: TRBV25-1; cdr3_length: 15; j_call: TRBJ2-5; clone_size: NA; cdr3_aa: CASRGVAGGSETQYF
v_call: TRBV6-4; cdr3_length: 16; j_call: TRBJ2-3; clone_size: large; cdr3_aa: CASSDSSGRATDTQYF
v_call: TRBV20-1; cdr3_length: 16; j_call: TRBJ2-7; clone_size: NA; cdr3_aa: CSARDLRAGGPYEQYF
v_call: TRBV20-1; cdr3_length: 13; j_call: TRBJ2-7; clone_size: NA; cdr3_aa: CSARSGSPYEQYF
v_call: TRBV21-1; cdr3_length: 14; j_call: TRBJ1-1; clone_size: medium-sized; cdr3_aa: CASSTQGKNTEAFF
v_call: TRBV20-1; cdr3_length: 15; j_call: TRBJ2-7; clone_size: NA; cdr3_aa: CSARDVKGGRYEQYF
v_call: TRBV2; cdr3_length: 15; j_call: TRBJ2-7; clone_size: NA; cdr3_aa: CASTSGDRGWVEQYF
v_call: TRBV20-1; cdr3_length: 13; j_call: TRBJ2-3; clone_size: NA; cdr3_aa: CSAKGTSFDTQYF
v_call: TRBV9; cdr3_length: 13; j_call: TRBJ1-4; clone_size: medium-sized; cdr3_aa: CASSGTGGEKLFF
v_call: TRBV3-1; cdr3_length: 18; j_call: TRBJ2-3; clone_size: NA; cdr3_aa: CASSLTLAGGPSTDTQYF
v_call: TRBV9; cdr3_length: 15; j_call: TRBJ2-5; clone_size: NA; cdr3_aa: CASSVSWGYQETQYF
v_call: TRBV25-1; cdr3_length: 16; j_call: TRBJ2-5; clone_size: NA; cdr3_aa: CASSEGEGGTRETQYF
v_call: TRBV6-4; cdr3_length: 15; j_call: TRBJ2-1; clone_size: medium-sized; cdr3_aa: CASSRDPSGGNEQFF
v_call: TRBV20-1; cdr3_length: 17; j_call: TRBJ2-5; clone_size: NA; cdr3_aa: CSARDTLAGGMSETQYF
v_call: TRBV24-1; cdr3_length: 17; j_call: TRBJ2-7; clone_size: NA; cdr3_aa: CATSDPGLAGIYYEQYF
v_call: TRBV30; cdr3_length: 15; j_call: TRBJ2-1; clone_size: large; cdr3_aa: CAWSVLAGGPNEQFF
v_call: TRBV12-3/TRBV12-4; cdr3_length: 14; j_call: TRBJ2-3; clone_size: NA; cdr3_aa: CASSLELAGGPWYF
v_call: TRBV6-4; cdr3_length: 14; j_call: TRBJ2-2; clone_size: large; cdr3_aa: CASSGTGGSGELFF
v_call: TRBV3-1; cdr3_length: 14; j_call: TRBJ1-1; clone_size: NA; cdr3_aa: CASSPGQGVTEAFF
v_call: TRBV12-3/TRBV12-4; cdr3_length: 14; j_call: TRBJ2-7; clone_size: medium-sized; cdr3_aa: CASSFGTGDHEQYF
v_call: TRBV27; cdr3_length: 14; j_call: TRBJ2-7; clone_size: NA; cdr3_aa: CASSLTGVSYEQYF
v_call: TRBV11-3; cdr3_length: 15; j_call: TRBJ2-1; clone_size: NA; cdr3_aa: CASSLSSEVYNEQFF
v_call: TRBV6-2/TRBV6-3; cdr3_length: 13; j_call: TRBJ2-2; clone_size: NA; cdr3_aa: CASITWGFGELFF